This T cell receptor (beta chain) was recovered during a study of Ad26.COV2.S vaccination and SARS-CoV-2 variants. The study's findings and limits: Recipients given vaccine exceeded placebo recipients in spike-specific TCR breadth.

With regard to this clone: Its target is not known.

The CDR3 is 13 residues long. V lost 6 bases to trimming and J lost 4 bases, with 10 bases between them. Produced via immunoSEQ multiplex PCR; TCRdb's table is partial and in-frame only. The data hold some 350,000 clones, with approximately 90% observed a single time. Here the sequenced sample was peripheral blood, taken after recovery from COVID-19. V is TRBV12-3 or TRBV12-4 and J is TRBJ1-3; D is uncertain. The sequence was obtained from a human donor who had recovered from COVID-19. The CDR3 loop is CASRYGWGNTIYF. CDR3 sequence (DNA): TGTGCCAGCAGATACGGGTGGGGAAACACCATATATTTT.